The rows below give T cell receptor beta chains drawn from one sample of a study of T cells in Graves' hyperthyroidism and ophthalmopathy. TCRdb fed the multiplex PCR reads into MiXCR, producing one record per CDR3 protein. The data contain hundreds of thousands of distinct CDR3 sequences, 38% of them singletons. The specimen sequenced was blood. These TCRs come from a man aged 18-30 years with Graves' hyperthyroidism. The CDR3 runs from the conserved cysteine through the conserved F or W. D genes are given only for firm matches. Some rows mark clone size as missing; the rest say once, few, many or name a class of expanded clone.

V gene,J gene,D gene,clone size,CDR3 protein,CDR3 DNA
TRBV2,TRBJ2-7,TRBD2,many,CASSKTSANYEQYF,TGTGCCAGCAGTAAGACTAGCGCTAACTACGAGCAGTACTTC
TRBV25-1,TRBJ2-7,TRBD2,.,CASSAAGGPEQYF,TGTGCCAGCAGTGCTGCGGGAGGGCCCGAGCAGTACTTC
TRBV10-3,TRBJ1-5,.,.,CASSYSIGVSNQPQHF,TGTGCCAGCAGTTACTCGATTGGGGTAAGCAATCAGCCCCAGCATTTT
TRBV24-1,TRBJ1-2,.,.,CATSDDDNYGYTF,TGTGCCACCAGTGACGATGACAACTATGGCTACACCTTC
TRBV25-1,TRBJ2-7,.,.,CASLPDTSYEQYF,TGTGCCAGCCTACCGGACACCTCCTACGAGCAGTACTTC
TRBV7-9,TRBJ1-6,.,many,CASSPHDSTNSPLHF,TGTGCCAGCAGTCCCCACGACAGCACCAATTCACCCCTCCACTTT
TRBV15,TRBJ2-7,.,many,CATSKRDIQREQYF,TGTGCCACCAGCAAACGGGACATCCAGCGCGAGCAGTACTTC
TRBV5-8,TRBJ1-3,.,few,CASSRGRSEEGTIYF,TGTGCCAGCAGTCGCGGACGGTCCGAAGAGGGCACCATATATTTT
TRBV12-3/TRBV12-4,TRBJ1-1,TRBD1,.,CASNPQGGYRHTEAFF,TGTGCCAGCAATCCTCAGGGGGGCTACAGACACACTGAAGCTTTCTTT
TRBV20-1,TRBJ2-7,TRBD1,many,CSASTKDRVHEQYF,TGCAGTGCTTCGACGAAGGACAGGGTACACGAGCAGTACTTC
TRBV9,TRBJ1-1,.,many,CASSVEGTLGNPAFF,TGTGCCAGCAGCGTAGAGGGGACCCTCGGTAACCCCGCTTTCTTT
TRBV4-1,TRBJ2-7,.,few,CASSQVKGVEQYF,TGCGCCAGCAGCCAAGTGAAGGGGGTCGAGCAGTACTTC
TRBV11-2,TRBJ1-2,.,few,CASRWGPNYGYTF,TGTGCCAGCAGGTGGGGACCGAACTATGGCTACACCTTC
TRBV25-1,TRBJ1-5,.,.,CASSLTETNQPQHF,TGTGCCAGCAGTTTAACGGAAACCAATCAGCCCCAGCATTTT
TRBV29-1,TRBJ2-5,TRBD1,many,CSVGDRGQETQYF,TGCAGCGTGGGGGACAGGGGGCAAGAGACCCAGTACTTC
TRBV29-1,TRBJ1-2,.,many,CSVGGGRGYTF,TGCAGCGTTGGGGGGGGAAGAGGCTACACCTTC
TRBV20-1,TRBJ2-5,.,many,CSAVGQLQETQYF,TGCAGTGCCGTCGGACAGCTTCAAGAGACCCAGTACTTC
TRBV7-9,TRBJ1-4,.,few,CASSSYGVNEKLFF,TGTGCCAGCAGCTCCTACGGGGTTAATGAAAAACTGTTTTTT
TRBV7-6,TRBJ2-7,.,many,CASSPHGSYEQYF,TGTGCCAGCAGCCCCCACGGGTCGTACGAGCAGTACTTC
TRBV10-3,TRBJ1-1,TRBD1,.,CASSPWDREGTEAFF,TGTGCCAGCAGTCCGTGGGACAGGGAAGGAACTGAAGCTTTCTTT
TRBV7-9,TRBJ2-2,TRBD2,.,CASSSSGSGIIGELFF,TGTGCCAGCAGCTCATCGGGTAGCGGGATCATCGGGGAGCTGTTTTTT
TRBV7-8,TRBJ1-6,.,.,CASSLEGPRHLGYNSPLHF,TGTGCCAGCAGCTTAGAGGGTCCTCGACACCTAGGGTATAATTCACCCCTCCACTTT
TRBV6-6,TRBJ2-7,.,.,CASGDARSYEQYF,TGTGCCAGCGGGGACGCCAGGAGTTACGAGCAGTACTTC
TRBV20-1,TRBJ2-2,TRBD2,.,CSALRLAGDVTGELFF,TGCAGTGCTCTCCGGCTAGCGGGGGATGTCACCGGGGAGCTGTTTTTT
TRBV10-3,TRBJ1-4,.,many,CAISPDSEKLFF,TGTGCCATCAGTCCGGACAGCGAAAAACTGTTTTTT
TRBV9,TRBJ2-2,TRBD1,.,CASSRQGSGELFF,TGTGCCAGCAGCCGACAGGGTTCCGGGGAGCTGTTTTTT
TRBV28,TRBJ1-5,.,.,CASSLLRRDSNQPQHF,TGTGCCAGCAGTTTACTGAGGAGGGATAGCAATCAGCCCCAGCATTTT
TRBV4-1,TRBJ1-6,.,few,CASSQVRGTPLHF,TGTGCCAGCAGCCAAGTGCGTGGTACACCCCTCCACTTT
TRBV7-2,TRBJ2-5,.,.,CASSFTGNRGLTQYF,TGTGCCAGCAGCTTCACAGGGAATCGGGGGTTGACCCAGTACTTC
TRBV25-1,TRBJ2-5,.,.,CASVPTGETQYF,TGTGCCAGCGTCCCAACGGGAGAGACCCAGTACTTC
TRBV7-8,TRBJ2-5,TRBD2,.,CASSFGAGGGETQYF,TGTGCCAGCAGTTTCGGGGCGGGAGGAGGGGAGACCCAGTACTTC
TRBV29-1,TRBJ2-2,.,many,CSVEVRPNTGELFF,TGCAGCGTTGAAGTGAGACCGAACACCGGGGAGCTGTTTTTT
TRBV7-2,TRBJ2-2,TRBD1,.,CASSPQSGQGHRELFF,TGTGCCAGCAGCCCCCAGTCGGGACAGGGCCACCGGGAGCTGTTTTTT
TRBV9,TRBJ1-1,.,.,CASGETGIGAFF,TGTGCCAGCGGAGAGACAGGTATCGGGGCTTTCTTT
TRBV20-1,TRBJ1-5,.,few,CSASSGGSGQPQHF,TGCAGTGCTAGTTCGGGAGGGTCGGGGCAGCCCCAGCATTTT
TRBV29-1,TRBJ2-5,.,.,CSVERGPKQETQYF,TGCAGCGTTGAAAGGGGACCAAAGCAAGAGACCCAGTACTTC
TRBV19,TRBJ2-7,.,.,CASSIGGIAYEQYF,TGTGCCAGTAGTATCGGGGGTATCGCCTACGAGCAGTACTTC
TRBV7-2,TRBJ2-7,TRBD2,.,CASSLGLALDEQYF,TGTGCCAGCAGCCTGGGACTAGCTCTGGACGAGCAGTACTTC
TRBV7-2,TRBJ2-2,.,few,CASSQAGNGELFF,TGCGCCAGCAGCCAAGCAGGGAACGGGGAGCTGTTTTTT
TRBV20-1,TRBJ2-7,.,.,CSASAASEQYF,TGCAGTGCTAGCGCGGCCTCGGAGCAGTACTTC
TRBV4-1,TRBJ2-7,.,few,CASSPLGLFSYEQYF,TGCGCCAGCAGCCCTTTGGGCCTCTTCTCCTACGAGCAGTACTTC
TRBV29-1,TRBJ1-2,.,many,CSQRDSGGYTF,TGCAGCCAGCGGGACTCGGGAGGCTACACCTTC
TRBV2,TRBJ1-5,TRBD1,few,CASSRGMTGDSNQPQHF,TGTGCCAGCAGCCGGGGGATGACAGGGGATAGCAATCAGCCCCAGCATTTT
TRBV29-1,TRBJ2-7,.,.,CSVREAGTDYEQYF,TGCAGCGTTAGGGAGGCCGGGACAGACTACGAGCAGTACTTC
TRBV6-1,TRBJ1-2,TRBD1,.,CASQGGGRWGYTF,TGTGCCAGCCAAGGAGGGGGCCGCTGGGGCTACACCTTC
TRBV11-3,TRBJ1-1,.,few,CASSLVGASAEAFF,TGTGCCAGCAGCTTAGTGGGCGCAAGCGCTGAAGCTTTCTTT
TRBV4-1,TRBJ2-2,TRBD1,once,CASSQVGQGADGELFF,TGCGCCAGCAGCCAAGTGGGACAGGGGGCGGACGGGGAGCTGTTTTTT
TRBV25-1,TRBJ2-7,TRBD1,.,CASSARDRASEQYF,TGTGCCAGCAGTGCTAGGGACAGGGCCAGCGAGCAGTACTTC
TRBV2,TRBJ1-5,.,many,CASTERANQPQHF,TGTGCCAGCACCGAAAGGGCCAATCAGCCCCAGCATTTT
TRBV9,TRBJ2-7,TRBD1,once,CASSVTADRGSYEQYF,TGTGCCAGCAGCGTAACAGCGGACAGGGGCTCCTACGAGCAGTACTTC
TRBV7-6,TRBJ2-7,TRBD2,.,CASSAPTSGGTYEQYF,TGTGCCAGCAGCGCACCGACTAGCGGAGGGACCTACGAGCAGTACTTC